This T cell receptor (beta chain) was recovered during a study of blood T cell repertoires in COVID-19. Study in general: The United States, Italy and Spain were the sources of the acute and convalescent COVID-19 samples. PBMCs, B-cell-depleted T cells, or T cells provided the cDNA or gDNA that made up the material.

As handled by the study authors: Nucleated cell counts were estimated from reference gene primer amplification. Produced via immunoSEQ multiplex PCR; TCRdb's table is partial and in-frame only. V and J calls and clone size follow that table, whereas D and trimming were derived from the DNA. The sample lists 65,000 or so clones; just under 80% were seen once. The CDR3 loop spans 15 amino acids. V was cut by 1 base and J by 4 bases, with 11 bases left in between. Germline V gene lookup returns CDR1 SEHNR and CDR2 FQNEAQ (reference sequence). This TCR derives from a human donor in a cohort sampled during active COVID-19. The chain couples TRBV7-9 to TRBJ2-1, with D unresolved. Sequenced input: peripheral blood. The CDR3 spells CASSLGQLPYNEQFF. CDR3 coding DNA: TGTGCCAGCAGCTTAGGCCAGTTACCATACAATGAGCAGTTCTTC.